The sequence of this T cell receptor (beta chain) was determined in a study of cytomegalovirus exposure and HLA in healthy donors. The PCR used 60 Vbeta and 13 Jbeta primers. Using immunoSEQ multiplex PCR, the repertoire was profiled, and TCRdb retains in-frame clones only, with some absent. The sample holds some 110,000 clones, nearly 85% seen once. The TCR originated in a man between 18 and 35 years old in good health and CMV-seronegative. The material sequenced was PBMCs.

Here the CDR3 DNA reads TGTGCCAGCAGTGAAGCCCGCTTCTCCACCGCGGGGTATAGCAATCAGCCCCAGCATTTT. This codes for CASSEARFSTAGYSNQPQHF. This sequence joins TRBV6-1 and TRBJ1-5; D call uncertain. V was cut by 0 bases and J by 0 bases, with 21 bases left in between. There are 20 residues in the CDR3. In germline, CDR1 is MNHNS, CDR2 SASEGT.